This T cell receptor (beta chain) appears in the sequencing data of a study of T cells after yellow fever vaccination. TCRdb called the 5' RACE reads again in MiXCR, with one record for every CDR3 protein. The data show over 200,000 distinct CDR3 sequences, about 7% seen once. The CDR3 covers 14 residues. The trim removed 1 base at V and 12 bases at J, leaving 9 bases unmatched. CDR1 SGHVS and CDR2 FQNEAQ come from the germline V gene. This clonotype has a handful of counts. Here the sequenced sample was CD4+ T cells sorted from PBMCs, taken on the day of the yellow fever booster vaccination. The sequence derives from a man aged 25 to 45 who received the YFV17D yellow fever vaccine. The chain carries TRBV7-8 and TRBJ2-1, with TRBD2 identical over 7 bases. This CDR3 reads CASSLVRAGESQFF. CDR3 DNA sequence: TGTGCCAGCAGCTTAGTTCGGGCGGGAGAGTCGCAGTTCTTC. Full variable domain (rest looked up from reference TRBV7-8 and TRBJ2-1): GAGVSQSPRYKVAKRGQDVALRCDPISGHVSLFWYQQALGQGPEFLTYFQNEAQLDKSGLPSDRFFAERPEGSVSTLKIQRTQQEDSAVYLCASSLVRAGESQFFGPGTRLTVL.